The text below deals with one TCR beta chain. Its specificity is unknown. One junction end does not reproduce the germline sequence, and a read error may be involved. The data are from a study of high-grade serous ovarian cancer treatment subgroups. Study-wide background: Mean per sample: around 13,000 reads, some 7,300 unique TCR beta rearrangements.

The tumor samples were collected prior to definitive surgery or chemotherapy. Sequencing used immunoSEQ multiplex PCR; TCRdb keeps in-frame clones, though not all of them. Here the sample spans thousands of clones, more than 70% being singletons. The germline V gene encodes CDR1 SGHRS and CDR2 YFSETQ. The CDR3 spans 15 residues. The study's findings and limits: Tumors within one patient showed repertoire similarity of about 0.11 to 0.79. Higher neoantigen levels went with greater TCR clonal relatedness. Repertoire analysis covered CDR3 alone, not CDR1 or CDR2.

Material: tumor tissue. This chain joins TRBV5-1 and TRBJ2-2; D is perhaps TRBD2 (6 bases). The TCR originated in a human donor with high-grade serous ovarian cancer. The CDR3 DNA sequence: TGCGCCAGCAGGTTGGACTACTTTGCCACCGGGGAGCTGTTTTTT. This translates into CASRLDYFATGELFF.